This T cell receptor beta chain comes out of a study of technical replicates of blood from a handful of donors. This clone was detected once. Per germline, CDR1 ENHRY and CDR2 SYGVKD. The CDR3 is 14 residues long. V was clipped by 3 bases and J by 4 bases, with 10 bases between them. The protocol was immunoSEQ multiplex PCR, while the TCRdb copy is restricted to in-frame clones and leaves out a portion. The repertoire consists of over 85,000 clones, with roughly 95% occurring once and the leading ten covering about 0.3%. This receptor was obtained from a human donor in good health. The material sequenced was T cells isolated from PBMCs. This chain links TRBV10-3 with TRBJ1-3, with D possibly being TRBD1 (6 bases). The CDR3 reads CAISDSTGGNTIYF. DNA for the CDR3: TGTGCCATCAGTGACTCTACAGGGGGAAACACCATATATTTT.